The source of this TCR beta chain is a study of blood T cells in healthy people across ages. This clonotype was observed a handful of times. The antigen is undetermined. Primed by a sample-barcoded 5' primer and a J-beta primer mix, a second PCR proceeded for about 6 to 12 cycles. One entry per CDR3 protein, called by TCRdb with MiXCR from the 5' RACE reads. The sample lists 800,000 or so distinct CDR3 sequences; roughly 25% were seen once. CDR1 MNHEY and CDR2 SVGEGT come from the germline V gene. The CDR3 contains 13 residues. V dropped 1 base and J dropped 8 bases, with 9 bases sitting between them. Study outcomes and limitations: Older age coincided with a roughly linear decline in TCR beta diversity per million T cells.

This sample was also put to use in a study of T cells of mothers and their children.

Sequencing input: blood. The source of this sequence is a boy younger than 18 in good health. This chain links TRBV6-2 or TRBV6-3 with TRBJ2-1; D perhaps matches TRBD1 (5 bases). CDR3 DNA: TGTGCCAGCAGTTACTTCAGGGTCCATGAGCAGTTCTTC. Its protein product is CASSYFRVHEQFF.